These 23 T cell receptor beta chains originate from one sample sequenced in a study of cytomegalovirus exposure and HLA in healthy donors. PCR amplification relied on 60 Vbeta primers (plus 13 Jbeta primers). Profiling relied on immunoSEQ multiplex PCR, and the TCRdb table lists in-frame clones only, not all of them. This table holds 150,000 or so clones, around 82% found once. The sequenced sample consisted of PBMCs. These receptor sequences come from a boy aged 2 to 10 in good health and CMV-seronegative.

This chain links TRBV13 with TRBJ2-1; 8 bases are shared with TRBD1. Germline values: CDR1 PRHDT, CDR2 FYEKMQ (reference sequence). Losses at the gene ends were 5 bases for V and 0 bases for J; bases not matched to a gene: 0. The CDR3 has 14 amino acids. The CDR3 nucleotides read TGTGCCAGCAGCACAGGGGGCTCCTACAATGAGCAGTTCTTC. It specifies CASSTGGSYNEQFF.

This clone was picked up one time. The chain is built from TRBV19 and TRBJ2-3; 7 bases agree with TRBD2. The germline V gene has CDR1 LNHDA and CDR2 SQIVND (reference sequence). J gave up 0 bases and V 0 bases, and 6 bases lay outside the gene matches. The CDR3 extends over 17 amino acids. The CDR3 bases are TGTGCCAGTAGTATAGATCCAGATAGCGGGAGCACAGATACGCAGTATTTT. Encoded protein: CASSIDPDSGSTDTQYF.

The J gene is TRBJ2-1, the V gene TRBV19; 13 bases fit TRBD2. Germline CDR1 and CDR2: LNHDA and SQIVND (reference sequence). J lost 0 bases, V lost 4 bases, and 15 bases had no gene match. The CDR3 loop spans 21 amino acids. The CDR3: CASSTLILGLAGMSSYNEQFF. In nucleotides, the CDR3 is TGTGCCAGTAGTACCCTTATCTTGGGACTAGCGGGAATGAGCTCCTACAATGAGCAGTTCTTC.

The chain carries TRBV2 and TRBJ2-2; 7 nucleotides agree with TRBD1. The CDR3 loop spans 15 amino acids. CDR1 SNHLY and CDR2 FYNNEI come from the germline V gene. Trimming removed 4 bases from V and 5 bases from J; junction bases left unmatched: 7. The CDR3 loop reads CASSGEGGDTGELFF. The CDR3 nucleotides are TGTGCCAGCAGTGGCGAAGGGGGCGATACCGGGGAGCTGTTTTTT.

The gene calls are TRBV27 and TRBJ2-2, with 11 bases that match TRBD2. In germline, CDR1 is MNHEY, CDR2 SMNVEV (reference sequence). V trimming: 1 base; J trimming: 1 base; junction bases outside the gene matches: 5. The length of the CDR3 is 18 residues. CDR3: CASSLFSGRAKNTGELFF. In nucleotides, the CDR3 is TGTGCCAGCAGTTTATTTAGCGGGAGGGCCAAGAACACCGGGGAGCTGTTTTTT.

The V call is TRBV7-6, the J call TRBJ2-2; TRBD2 matches at 9 bases. From germline, CDR1 is SGHVS and CDR2 FNYEAQ. The V segment lost 0 bases and the J segment 2 bases; nucleotides outside the gene matches: 1. This CDR3 has 16 amino acids. As DNA, the CDR3 is TGTGCCAGCAGCTTAGCGGGACTAGCTAACACCGGGGAGCTGTTTTTT. This encodes CASSLAGLANTGELFF.

A note on this clone: Within the sample, other DNA sequences also encode this same CDR3. The chain has TRBV2 and TRBJ2-1, with TRBD1 identical over 7 bases. CDR1 and CDR2 (germline): SNHLY, FYNNEI. The CDR3 loop spans 14 amino acids. The DNA for the CDR3 is TGTGCTAGTGAGGCCCGGACAGGCTACAATGAGCAGTTCTTC. Translating it yields CASEARTGYNEQFF.

The DNA of the CDR3 is TGTGCCAGTAGTCTGGCAGGGGGACGGCAAGAGACCCAGTACTTC. This encodes CASSLAGGRQETQYF. The chain employs TRBV19 and TRBJ2-5; 7 bases are a match to TRBD1. J was trimmed by 2 bases and V by 5 bases; bases with no gene match: 8. Per germline, CDR1 LNHDA and CDR2 SQIVND (reference sequence). The CDR3 runs 15 residues.

This clone occurred a few times. At one boundary the junction diverges from the germline segment, which might be a read error. This chain links TRBV10-3 with TRBJ1-2; D may be TRBD1 (6 bases). The CDR3 runs to 13 residues. Looked up from germline, CDR1 is ENHRY and CDR2 is SYGVKD. The CDR3 DNA follows: TGTGCCATCAGTGAGGACGGACAGACATTAGGGTCATTC. It encodes CAISEDGQTLGSF.

This rearrangement joins TRBV5-1 to TRBJ2-3, with 11 bases identical to TRBD2. The CDR3 extends over 16 amino acids. Per germline, CDR1 SGHRS and CDR2 YFSETQ. V shed 0 bases and J 3 bases; nucleotides not matched to a gene: 3. CDR3: CASSLELAGETDTQYF. CDR3 nucleotide sequence: TGCGCCAGCAGCTTGGAACTAGCGGGAGAAACAGATACGCAGTATTTT.

V and J are TRBV28 and TRBJ2-5; weak D call: TRBD2 (6 bases). Between the trimmed V and J ends, which lost 6 bases and 4 bases, there was a span of 21 bases. CDR1 is MDHEN and CDR2 is SYDVKM in the germline V gene. The CDR3 length is 16 residues. CDR3 residues: CASSPPAGPVRETQYF. Written as DNA, the CDR3 is TGTGCCAGCAGCCCCCCAGCGGGCCCCGTTCGAGAGACCCAGTACTTC.

The rearrangement joins TRBV27 to TRBJ1-3; no definite D call. Germline values: CDR1 MNHEY, CDR2 SMNVEV (reference sequence). The CDR3 runs 17 residues. The ends were cut back, 0 bases at V and 0 bases at J, with 12 bases in the middle. CDR3 protein: CASSLSKPSSSGNTIYF. CDR3 nucleotide sequence: TGTGCCAGCAGTTTATCGAAACCTTCCAGCTCTGGAAACACCATATATTTT.

The gene calls are TRBV27 and TRBJ2-3; D is perhaps TRBD2 (5 bases). Germline V gene lookup returns CDR1 MNHEY and CDR2 SMNVEV (reference sequence). Trimming left V 3 bases short and J 4 bases short, with 17 bases between. The CDR3 runs 16 residues. CDR3 sequence: CASSFTGSKVADTQYF. Written as DNA, the CDR3 is TGTGCCAGCAGTTTCACGGGGTCCAAGGTGGCAGATACGCAGTATTTT.

The chain uses TRBV6-1 and TRBJ2-7; D perhaps matches TRBD2 (6 bases). Trimming removed 3 bases at V and 2 bases at J, with 17 bases between. CDR3 length: 16 amino acids. From germline, CDR1 is MNHNS and CDR2 SASEGT. This chain's CDR3 is CASSDQVTRGPYEQYF. Here the CDR3 DNA reads TGTGCCAGCAGTGACCAGGTGACTAGAGGTCCCTACGAGCAGTACTTC.

J is TRBJ2-4 and V is TRBV6-1; possibly TRBD2 for D (5 bases). From germline, CDR1 is MNHNS and CDR2 SASEGT. Trimming cost V 2 bases and J 6 bases, with 8 bases left between them. This CDR3 contains 13 residues. This chain's CDR3 is CASSESGRNIQYF. In DNA, the CDR3 is TGTGCCAGCAGTGAAAGCGGCAGAAACATTCAGTACTTC.

The chain uses TRBV28 and TRBJ2-1, with 13 bases fitting TRBD2. Trimming at V came to 6 bases and at J to 8 bases, leaving 7 bases not matched to a gene. The CDR3 consists of 15 residues. Looked up from germline, CDR1 is MDHEN and CDR2 is SYDVKM. The chain's CDR3 is CASSPGLAGRDEQFF. The DNA for the CDR3 is TGTGCCAGCAGCCCGGGACTAGCGGGGAGGGATGAGCAGTTCTTC.

V is TRBV21-1 and J is TRBJ2-2; TRBD2, the table's D call, lacks a check against the DNA. TRBV21-1 is recorded as a pseudogene. This CDR3 contains 18 residues. The DNA of the CDR3 is TGTGCCAGCAGCACCTCACCCCTCAGCGTAGAACGGGGCGGGGAGCTGTTTTTT. Protein product: CASSTSPLSVERGGELFF.

V gene TRBV9 combines with J gene TRBJ2-3; 14 positions match TRBD2. The CDR3 consists of 16 residues. Germline CDR1 reads SGDLS; CDR2 reads YYNGEE. V lost 3 bases to trimming and J lost 5 bases; unmatched junction nucleotides: 5. The CDR3 region is CASSASGTSGRDTQYF. CDR3 bases: TGTGCCAGCAGCGCCAGCGGGACTAGCGGGAGAGATACGCAGTATTTT.

This rearrangement joins TRBV6-5 to TRBJ1-4, with unresolved D. This CDR3 is built from 14 residues. The germline CDR1 and CDR2 sequences are MNHEY and SVGAGI. V was shortened by 6 bases and J by 4 bases, with 12 bases between the two germline ends. The CDR3 nucleotides read TGTGCCAGCAGCCCGACCGCGGGTAATGAAAAACTGTTTTTT. It specifies CASSPTAGNEKLFF.

In this sample, this clone turned up a few times. The gene calls are TRBV10-1 and TRBJ1-2; perhaps TRBD1 as D (5 bases). Between the trimmed V and J ends, which lost 2 bases and 13 bases, there was a span of 17 bases. In germline, CDR1 is WNHNN, CDR2 SYGVQD (reference sequence). The CDR3 contains 13 residues. The CDR3 coding sequence is TGCGCCAGCAGTGAGCGTCCTGACAGCCGAGGCACCTTC. It is translated as CASSERPDSRGTF.

This sequence joins TRBV5-1 and TRBJ1-4; D remains ambiguous. Germline V gene data show CDR1 as SGHRS and CDR2 as YFSETQ. This CDR3 has 13 amino acids. The V gene lost 0 bases and the J gene lost 4 bases, with 4 bases spanning the gap. The CDR3 DNA reads TGCGCCAGCAGCTTGGGCGGTAATGAAAAACTGTTTTTT. This gives the protein CASSLGGNEKLFF.

This chain joins TRBV27 and TRBJ2-7; 11 bases fit TRBD2. J lost 0 bases, V lost 7 bases, and 5 bases had no gene match. This CDR3 spans 15 amino acids. The germline V gene has CDR1 MNHEY and CDR2 SMNVEV (reference sequence). The CDR3 coding sequence is TGTGCCAGCAATCGACTAGCGGGGAGCTCCTACGAGCAGTACTTC. Encoded protein: CASNRLAGSSYEQYF.

The rearrangement uses TRBV6-1 and TRBJ2-5; the D is unclear. The end of the DNA is better explained by TRBJ2-7, so the J call may be wrong. The CDR3 contains 16 residues. Germline V CDR1 and CDR2: MNHNS, SASEGT. The CDR3 DNA sequence: TGTGCCAGCAGTGAATACGGCCGGTCACTAAACTACGAGCAGTACTTC. Translating it yields CASSEYGRSLNYEQYF.